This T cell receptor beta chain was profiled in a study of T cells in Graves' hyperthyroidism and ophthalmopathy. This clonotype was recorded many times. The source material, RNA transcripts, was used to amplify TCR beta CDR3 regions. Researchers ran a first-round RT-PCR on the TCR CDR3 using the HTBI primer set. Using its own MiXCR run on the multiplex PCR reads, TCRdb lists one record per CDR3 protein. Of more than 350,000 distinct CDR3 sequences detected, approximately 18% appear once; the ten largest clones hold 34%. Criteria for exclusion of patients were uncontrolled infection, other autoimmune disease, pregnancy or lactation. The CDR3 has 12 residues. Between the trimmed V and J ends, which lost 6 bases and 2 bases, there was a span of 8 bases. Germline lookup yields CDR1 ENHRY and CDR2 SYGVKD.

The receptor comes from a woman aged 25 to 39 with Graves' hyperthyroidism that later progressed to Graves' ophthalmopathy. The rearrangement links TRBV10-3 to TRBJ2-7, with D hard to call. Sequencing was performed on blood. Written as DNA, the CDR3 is TGTGCCATCAGCAGGACGGCCTACGAGCAGTACTTC. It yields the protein CAISRTAYEQYF.